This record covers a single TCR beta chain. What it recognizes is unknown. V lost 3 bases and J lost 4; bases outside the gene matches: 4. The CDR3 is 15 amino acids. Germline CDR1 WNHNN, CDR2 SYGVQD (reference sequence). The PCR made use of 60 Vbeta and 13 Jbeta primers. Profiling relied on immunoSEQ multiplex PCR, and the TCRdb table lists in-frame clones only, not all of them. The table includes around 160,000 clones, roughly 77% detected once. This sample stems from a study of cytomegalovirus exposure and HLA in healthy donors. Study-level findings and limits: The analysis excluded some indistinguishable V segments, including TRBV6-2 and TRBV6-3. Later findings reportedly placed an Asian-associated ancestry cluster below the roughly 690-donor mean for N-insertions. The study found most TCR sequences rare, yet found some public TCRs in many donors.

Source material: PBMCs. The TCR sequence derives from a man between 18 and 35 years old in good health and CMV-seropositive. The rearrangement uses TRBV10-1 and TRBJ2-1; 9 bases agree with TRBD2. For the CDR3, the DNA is TGCGCCAGCAGTGAAAGCCTAGCGGGATACAATGAGCAGTTCTTC. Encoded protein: CASSESLAGYNEQFF.